This T cell receptor (beta chain) was retrieved from a study of T cells in Graves' hyperthyroidism and ophthalmopathy. Study-wide results and limits: Ophthalmopathy was predicted by the model a median of around 5.9 months ahead of onset.

Per the germline V gene, CDR1 is MDHEN and CDR2 is SYDVKM. The CDR3 loop spans 16 amino acids. J gave up 0 bases and V 5 bases, and 10 bases lay outside the gene matches. This clonotype was picked up many times. Its antigen is not identified. Amplification yielded TCR beta CDR3 regions, with RNA transcripts as the source. A first-round RT-PCR of the TCR CDR3 used the HTBI primer set. TCRdb itself ran the multiplex PCR reads through MiXCR, one entry per CDR3 protein. The sample yields approximately 560,000 distinct CDR3 sequences, roughly 14% seen once. It was considered stable Graves' hyperthyroidism when ophthalmopathy did not progress within 18 months. Clinical symptoms, serum thyroxine, TRAb, thyroid ultrasound and orbital computed tomography established diagnosis.

The chain is built from TRBV28 and TRBJ2-7; 7 bases align to TRBD2. The TCR comes from a woman under 40 with Graves' hyperthyroidism. The specimen sequenced was blood. DNA of the CDR3: TGTGCCAGCAGTCCACGACTAGCCGAGAGCTCCTACGAGCAGTACTTC. It codes for CASSPRLAESSYEQYF.